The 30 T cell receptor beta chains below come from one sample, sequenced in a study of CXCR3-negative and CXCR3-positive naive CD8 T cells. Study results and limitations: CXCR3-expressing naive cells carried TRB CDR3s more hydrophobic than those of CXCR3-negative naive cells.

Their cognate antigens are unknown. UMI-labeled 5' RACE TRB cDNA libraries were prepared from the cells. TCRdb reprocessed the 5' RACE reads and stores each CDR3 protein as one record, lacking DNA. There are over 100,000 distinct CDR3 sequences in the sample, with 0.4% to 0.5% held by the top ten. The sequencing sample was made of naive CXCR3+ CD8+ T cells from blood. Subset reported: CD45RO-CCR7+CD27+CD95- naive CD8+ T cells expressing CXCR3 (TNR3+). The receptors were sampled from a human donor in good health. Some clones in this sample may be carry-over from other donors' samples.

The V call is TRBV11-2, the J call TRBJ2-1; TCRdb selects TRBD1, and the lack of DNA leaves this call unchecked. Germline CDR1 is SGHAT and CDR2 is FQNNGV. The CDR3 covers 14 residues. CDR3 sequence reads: CASSLEVVPREQFF.

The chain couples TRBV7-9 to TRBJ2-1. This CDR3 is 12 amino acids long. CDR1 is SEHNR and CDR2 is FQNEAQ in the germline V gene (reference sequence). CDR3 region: CASSLVLNEQFF.

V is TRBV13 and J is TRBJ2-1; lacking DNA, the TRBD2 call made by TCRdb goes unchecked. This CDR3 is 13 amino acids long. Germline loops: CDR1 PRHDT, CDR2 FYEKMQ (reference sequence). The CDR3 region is CASSSGPGPPGFF.

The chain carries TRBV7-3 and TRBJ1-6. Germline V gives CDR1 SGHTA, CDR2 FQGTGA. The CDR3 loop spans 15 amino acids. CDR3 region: CASSENGGFNSPLHF.

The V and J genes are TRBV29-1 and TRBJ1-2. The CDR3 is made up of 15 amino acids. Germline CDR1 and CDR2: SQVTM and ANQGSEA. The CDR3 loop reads CSVDRTDKQDYGYTF.

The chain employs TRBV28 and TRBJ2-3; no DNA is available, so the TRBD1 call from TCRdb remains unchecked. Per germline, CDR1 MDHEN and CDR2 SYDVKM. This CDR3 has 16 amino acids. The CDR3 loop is CASSPFMRGCTDTQYF.

The CDR3 protein is CASSPKTGRGVSETQYF. This sequence joins TRBV7-9 and TRBJ2-5; the D call from TCRdb, TRBD1, cannot be confirmed without DNA. Germline V gene sequence: CDR1 SEHNR, CDR2 FQNEAQ (reference sequence). The CDR3 covers 17 residues.

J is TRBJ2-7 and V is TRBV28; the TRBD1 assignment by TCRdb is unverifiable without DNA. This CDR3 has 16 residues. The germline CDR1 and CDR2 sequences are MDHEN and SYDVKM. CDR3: CASSPPPSTYRGEQYF.

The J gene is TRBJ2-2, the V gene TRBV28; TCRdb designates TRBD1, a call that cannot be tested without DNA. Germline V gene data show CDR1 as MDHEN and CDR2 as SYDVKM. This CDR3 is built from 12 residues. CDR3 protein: CATQGDTGELFF.

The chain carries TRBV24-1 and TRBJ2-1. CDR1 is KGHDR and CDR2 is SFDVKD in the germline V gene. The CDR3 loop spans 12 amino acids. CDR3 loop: CATSDGVDEQFF.

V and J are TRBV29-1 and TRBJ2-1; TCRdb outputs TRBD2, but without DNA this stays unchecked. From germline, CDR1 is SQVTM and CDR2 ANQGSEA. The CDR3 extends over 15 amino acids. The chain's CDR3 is CSVPLTSGTYNEQFF.

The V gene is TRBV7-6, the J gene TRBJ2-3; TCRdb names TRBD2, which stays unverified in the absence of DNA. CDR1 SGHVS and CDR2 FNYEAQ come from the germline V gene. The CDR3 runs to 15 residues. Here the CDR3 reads CASSPLAGGSNTQYF.

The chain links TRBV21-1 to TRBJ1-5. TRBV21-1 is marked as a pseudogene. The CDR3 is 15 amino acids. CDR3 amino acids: CASSCRRVSYQPQHF.

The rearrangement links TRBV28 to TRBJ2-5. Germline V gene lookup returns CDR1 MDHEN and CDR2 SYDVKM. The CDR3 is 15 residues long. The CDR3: CASRASIGDQETQYF.

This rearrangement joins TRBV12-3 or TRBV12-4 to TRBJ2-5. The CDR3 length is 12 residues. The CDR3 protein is CASSFSGETQYF.

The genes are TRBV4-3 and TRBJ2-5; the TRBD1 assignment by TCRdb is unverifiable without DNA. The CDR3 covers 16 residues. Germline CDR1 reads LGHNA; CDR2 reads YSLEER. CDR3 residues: CASSQDRRGLQETQYF.

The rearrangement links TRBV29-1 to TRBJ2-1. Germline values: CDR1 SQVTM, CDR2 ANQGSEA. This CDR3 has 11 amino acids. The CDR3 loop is CSVDSGNEQFF.

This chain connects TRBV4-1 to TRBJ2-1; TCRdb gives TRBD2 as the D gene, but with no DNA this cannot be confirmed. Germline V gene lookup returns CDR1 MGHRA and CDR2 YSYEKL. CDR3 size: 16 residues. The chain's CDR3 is CASSLSSATSYNEQFF.

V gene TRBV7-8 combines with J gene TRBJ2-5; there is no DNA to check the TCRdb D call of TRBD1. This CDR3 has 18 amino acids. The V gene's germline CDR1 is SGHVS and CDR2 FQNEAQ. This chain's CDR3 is CASSLIRLGFGLAETQYF.

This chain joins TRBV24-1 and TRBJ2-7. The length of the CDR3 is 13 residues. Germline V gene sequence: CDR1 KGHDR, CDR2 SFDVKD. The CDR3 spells CATSDLQGYEQYF.

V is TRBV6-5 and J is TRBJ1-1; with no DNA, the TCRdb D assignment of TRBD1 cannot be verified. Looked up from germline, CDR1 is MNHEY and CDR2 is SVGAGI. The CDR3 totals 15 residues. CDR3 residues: CASSWTGNRNTEAFF.

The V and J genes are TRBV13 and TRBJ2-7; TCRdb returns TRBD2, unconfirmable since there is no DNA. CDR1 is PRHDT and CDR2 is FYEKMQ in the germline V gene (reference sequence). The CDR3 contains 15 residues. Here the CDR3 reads CASSEEGLRAYEQYF.

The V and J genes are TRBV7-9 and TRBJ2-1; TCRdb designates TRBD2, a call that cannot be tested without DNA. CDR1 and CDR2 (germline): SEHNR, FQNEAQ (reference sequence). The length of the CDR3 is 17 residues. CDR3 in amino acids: CASSSPGLAGLYNEQFF.

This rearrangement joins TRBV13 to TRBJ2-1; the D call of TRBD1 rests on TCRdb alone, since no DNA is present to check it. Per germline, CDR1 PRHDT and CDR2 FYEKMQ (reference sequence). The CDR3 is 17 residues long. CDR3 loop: CASSTSGTRGSYNEQFF.

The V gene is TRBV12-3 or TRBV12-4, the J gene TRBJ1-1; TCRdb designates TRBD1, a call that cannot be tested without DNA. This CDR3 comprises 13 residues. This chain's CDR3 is CASSPGEDTEAFF.

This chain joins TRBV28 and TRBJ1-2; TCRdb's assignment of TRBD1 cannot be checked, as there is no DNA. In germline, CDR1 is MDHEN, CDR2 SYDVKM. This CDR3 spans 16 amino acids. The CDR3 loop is CASSPTPAGGNYGYTF.

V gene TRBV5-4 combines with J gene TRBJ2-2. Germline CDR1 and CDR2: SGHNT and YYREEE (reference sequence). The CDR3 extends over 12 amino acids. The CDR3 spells CASSSGSGELFF.

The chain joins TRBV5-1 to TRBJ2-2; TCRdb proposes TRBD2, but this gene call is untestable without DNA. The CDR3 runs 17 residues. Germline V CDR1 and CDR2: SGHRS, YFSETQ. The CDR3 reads CASSLPETSGFTGELFF. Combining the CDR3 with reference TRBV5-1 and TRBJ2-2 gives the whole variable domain KAGVTQTPRYLIKTRGQQVTLSCSPISGHRSVSWYQQTPGQGLQFLFEYFSETQRNKGNFPGRFSGRQFSNSRSEMNVSTLELGDSALYLCASSLPETSGFTGELFFGEGSRLTVL.

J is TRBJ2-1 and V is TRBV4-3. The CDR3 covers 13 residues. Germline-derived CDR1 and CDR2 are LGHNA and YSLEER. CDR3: CASSQWSLNEQFF.

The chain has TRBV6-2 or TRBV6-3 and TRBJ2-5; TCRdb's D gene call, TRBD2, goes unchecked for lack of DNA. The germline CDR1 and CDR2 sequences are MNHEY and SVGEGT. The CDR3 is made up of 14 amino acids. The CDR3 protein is CASSYSTGRETQYF.